This section outlines one T cell receptor beta chain sequence together with its context. TCRdb keeps only in-frame clones here, not all; method: immunoSEQ multiplex PCR. The sample yields over 45,000 clones, 89% seen once. This entry is derived from a study of control samples from healthy donors and cancer patients. The germline V gene encodes CDR1 KGHDR and CDR2 SFDVKD. Trimming cost V 3 bases and J 4 bases; bases outside gene matches: 4. This CDR3 is 15 amino acids long. The sequence derives from a man aged 35 to 55 with colorectal cancer. The genes are TRBV24-1 and TRBJ2-2; TRBD1 aligns across 7 bases. Sequenced input: PBMCs. The CDR3 DNA reads as TGTGCCACCAGTGATCCGGGACAGCCCACCGGGGAGCTGTTTTTT. This codes for CATSDPGQPTGELFF.